The clone carrying this T cell receptor (beta chain) was detected ten times or more. In the library, unique molecular identifiers were attached to individual cDNA molecules. In the original processing: Sample TCR counts, which ranged from about 20,000 to 750,000, had a median of approximately 94,000. TCRdb used MiXCR to reprocess the RACE reads, holding one entry per CDR3 protein. The V and J calls were not made by the authors but by TCRdb's processing. The data show about 99,000 distinct CDR3 sequences, roughly an eighth seen once. Trimming took off 1 base at V and 5 bases at J, with 9 bases between the two ends. This CDR3 spans 15 amino acids. The time point was: patch test 1, 2 weeks after DPC sensitization. The treatment: therapeutic diphenylcyclopropenone sensitization with weekly scalp DPC. This sample was included in a study of human T cells and chemical hapten exposure. Study-level background: Patch tests put 0.01% DPC on the upper back, and the results were checked at 6 days. TCR yields differed between samples (mainly from small differences in pooled library volume).

The specimen comprised whole blood, sampled in connection with sensitization to the hapten diphenylcyclopropenone (DPC). This sequence joins TRBV12-3 or TRBV12-4 and TRBJ1-6; maybe TRBD1 (6 bases). The receptor's source is a woman aged 40 to 55 with alopecia areata. Some clones in this sample may be carry-over from other donors' samples. CDR3 protein: CASSLGTADNSPLHF. As DNA, the CDR3 is TGTGCCAGCAGTTTAGGGACAGCAGATAATTCACCCCTCCACTTT.